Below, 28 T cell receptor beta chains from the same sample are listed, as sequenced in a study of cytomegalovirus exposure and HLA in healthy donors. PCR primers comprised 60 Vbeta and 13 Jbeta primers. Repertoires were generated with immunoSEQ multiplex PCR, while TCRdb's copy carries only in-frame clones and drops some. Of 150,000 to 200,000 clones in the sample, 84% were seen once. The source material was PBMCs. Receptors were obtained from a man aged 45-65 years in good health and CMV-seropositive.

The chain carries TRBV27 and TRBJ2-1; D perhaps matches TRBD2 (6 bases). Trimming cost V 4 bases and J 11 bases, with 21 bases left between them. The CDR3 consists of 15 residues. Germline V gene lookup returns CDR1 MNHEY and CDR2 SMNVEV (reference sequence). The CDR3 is CASSSSPTSVVQQFF. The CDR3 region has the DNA TGTGCCAGCAGTTCCTCCCCGACTAGTGTAGTACAGCAGTTCTTC.

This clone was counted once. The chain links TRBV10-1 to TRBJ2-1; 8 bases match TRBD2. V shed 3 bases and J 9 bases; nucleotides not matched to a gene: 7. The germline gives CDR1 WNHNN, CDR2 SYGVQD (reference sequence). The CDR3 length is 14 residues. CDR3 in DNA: TGCGCCAGCAGTGAAGGTCCTAGCGGGCCTGAGCAGTTCTTC. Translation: CASSEGPSGPEQFF.

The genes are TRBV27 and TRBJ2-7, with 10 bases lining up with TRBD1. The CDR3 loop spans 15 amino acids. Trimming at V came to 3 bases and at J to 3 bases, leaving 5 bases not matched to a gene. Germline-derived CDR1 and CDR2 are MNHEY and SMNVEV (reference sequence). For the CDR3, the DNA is TGTGCCAGCAGTTTCTCCCGGACAGGGGGCTACGAGCAGTACTTC. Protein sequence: CASSFSRTGGYEQYF.

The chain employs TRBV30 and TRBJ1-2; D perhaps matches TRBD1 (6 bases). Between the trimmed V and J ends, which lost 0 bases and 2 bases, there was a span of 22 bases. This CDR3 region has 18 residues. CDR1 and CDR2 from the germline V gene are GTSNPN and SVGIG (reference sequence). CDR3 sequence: CAWSVKFWTEQLNYGYTF. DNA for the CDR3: TGTGCCTGGAGTGTAAAGTTTTGGACAGAACAGCTGAACTATGGCTACACCTTC. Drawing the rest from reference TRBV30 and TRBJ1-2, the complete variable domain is SQTIHQWPATLVQPVGSPLSLECTVEGTSNPNLYWYRQAAGRGLQLLFYSVGIGQISSEVPQNLSASRPQDRQFILSSKKLLLSDSGFYLCAWSVKFWTEQLNYGYTFGSGTRLTVV.

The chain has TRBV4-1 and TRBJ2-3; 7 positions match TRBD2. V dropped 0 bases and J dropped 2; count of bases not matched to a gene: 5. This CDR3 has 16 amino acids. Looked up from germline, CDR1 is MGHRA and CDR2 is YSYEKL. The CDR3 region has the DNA TGCGCCAGCAGCCAAGATTATACTAGCGTCACAGATACGCAGTATTTT. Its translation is CASSQDYTSVTDTQYF.

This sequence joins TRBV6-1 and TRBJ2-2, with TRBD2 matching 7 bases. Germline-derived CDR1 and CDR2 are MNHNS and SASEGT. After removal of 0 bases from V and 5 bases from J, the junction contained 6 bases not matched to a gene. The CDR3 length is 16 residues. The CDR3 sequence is CASSEAVTSKTGELFF. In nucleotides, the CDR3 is TGTGCCAGCAGTGAAGCTGTGACTAGCAAGACCGGGGAGCTGTTTTTT.

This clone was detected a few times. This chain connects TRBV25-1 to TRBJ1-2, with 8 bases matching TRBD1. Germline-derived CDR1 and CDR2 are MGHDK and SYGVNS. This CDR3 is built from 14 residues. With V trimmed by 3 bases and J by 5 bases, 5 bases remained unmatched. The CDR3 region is CASSDAGGRYGYTF. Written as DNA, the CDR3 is TGTGCCAGCAGTGACGCAGGGGGCAGGTATGGCTACACCTTC.

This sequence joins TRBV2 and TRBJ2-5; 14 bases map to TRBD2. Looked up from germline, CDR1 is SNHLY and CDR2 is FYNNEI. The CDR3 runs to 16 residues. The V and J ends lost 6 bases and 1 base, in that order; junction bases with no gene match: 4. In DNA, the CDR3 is TGTGCCAGCAGATTCGGGACTAGCGGGAGCCAAGAGACCCAGTACTTC. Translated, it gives CASRFGTSGSQETQYF.

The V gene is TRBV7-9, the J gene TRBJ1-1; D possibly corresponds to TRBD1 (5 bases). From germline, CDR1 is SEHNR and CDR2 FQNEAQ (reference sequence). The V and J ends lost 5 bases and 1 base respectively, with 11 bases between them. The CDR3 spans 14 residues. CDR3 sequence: CASSRLDRNTEAFF. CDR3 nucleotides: TGTGCCAGCAGCCGTCTCGACAGGAACACTGAAGCTTTCTTT.

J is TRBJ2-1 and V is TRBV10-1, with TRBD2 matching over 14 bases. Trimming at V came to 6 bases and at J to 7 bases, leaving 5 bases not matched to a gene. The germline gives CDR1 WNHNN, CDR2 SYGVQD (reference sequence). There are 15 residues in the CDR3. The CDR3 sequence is CASSPGLAGVNEQFF. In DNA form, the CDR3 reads TGCGCCAGCAGCCCGGGACTAGCGGGAGTAAATGAGCAGTTCTTC.

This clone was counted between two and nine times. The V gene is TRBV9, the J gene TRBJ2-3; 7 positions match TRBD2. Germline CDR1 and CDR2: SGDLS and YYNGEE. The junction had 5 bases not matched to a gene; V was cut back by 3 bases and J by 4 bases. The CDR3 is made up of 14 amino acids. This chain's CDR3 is CASSATLASDTQYF. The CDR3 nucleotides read TGTGCCAGCAGCGCGACACTAGCGTCAGATACGCAGTATTTT.

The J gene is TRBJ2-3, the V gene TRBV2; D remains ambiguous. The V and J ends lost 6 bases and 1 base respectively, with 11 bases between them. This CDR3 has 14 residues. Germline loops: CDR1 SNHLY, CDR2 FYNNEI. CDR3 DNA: TGTGCCAGCAGAGTCCGGGTAGGCACAGATACGCAGTATTTT. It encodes CASRVRVGTDTQYF.

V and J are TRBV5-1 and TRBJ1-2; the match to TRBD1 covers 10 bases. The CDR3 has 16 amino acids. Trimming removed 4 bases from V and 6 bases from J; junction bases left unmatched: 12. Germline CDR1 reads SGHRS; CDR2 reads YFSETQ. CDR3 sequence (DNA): TGCGCCAGCAGCCGAATCGGGACAGGGGAAACTAATGGCTACACCTTC. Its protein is CASSRIGTGETNGYTF.

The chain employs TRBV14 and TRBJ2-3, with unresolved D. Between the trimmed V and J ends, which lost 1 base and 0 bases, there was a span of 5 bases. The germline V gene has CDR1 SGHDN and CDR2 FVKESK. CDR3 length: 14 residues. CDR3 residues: CASSQVPSTDTQYF. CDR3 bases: TGTGCCAGCAGCCAAGTCCCTAGCACAGATACGCAGTATTTT.

DNA for the CDR3: TGTGCCAGCAGCGTAGCGGGCGGGAGCTCCAATGAGCAGTTCTTC. Its translation is CASSVAGGSSNEQFF. V gene TRBV9 combines with J gene TRBJ2-1; TRBD2 matches 7 bases. The V gene's germline CDR1 is SGDLS and CDR2 YYNGEE. This CDR3 is built from 15 residues. The V and J ends lost 0 bases and 6 bases, in that order; junction bases with no gene match: 6.

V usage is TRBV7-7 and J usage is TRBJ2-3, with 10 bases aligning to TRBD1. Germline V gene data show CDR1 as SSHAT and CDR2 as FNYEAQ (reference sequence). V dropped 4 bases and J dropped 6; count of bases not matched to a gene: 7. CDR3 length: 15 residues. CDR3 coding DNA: TGTGCCAGCAGCTCCGGGACAGGGGTTATGGATACGCAGTATTTT. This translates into CASSSGTGVMDTQYF.

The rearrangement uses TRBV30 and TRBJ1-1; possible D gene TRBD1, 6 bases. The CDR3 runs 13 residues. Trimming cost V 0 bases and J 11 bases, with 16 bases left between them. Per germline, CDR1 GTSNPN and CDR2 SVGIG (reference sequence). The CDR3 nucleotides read TGTGCCTGGAGTGTAGGGGGTACGAGGGTGGCTTTCTTT. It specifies CAWSVGGTRVAFF.

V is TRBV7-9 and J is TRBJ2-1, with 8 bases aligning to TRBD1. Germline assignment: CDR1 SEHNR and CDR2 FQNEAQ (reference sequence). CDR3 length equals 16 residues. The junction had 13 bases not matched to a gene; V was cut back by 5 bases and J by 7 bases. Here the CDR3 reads CASSRGRTGYRNEQFF. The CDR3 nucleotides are TGTGCCAGCAGCCGTGGGAGGACAGGGTACCGGAATGAGCAGTTCTTC.

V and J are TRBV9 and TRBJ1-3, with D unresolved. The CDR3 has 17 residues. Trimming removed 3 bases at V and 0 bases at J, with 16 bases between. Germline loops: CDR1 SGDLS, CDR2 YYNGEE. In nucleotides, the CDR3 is TGTGCCAGCAGCGGGCCCCGGGATACGAGCTCTGGAAACACCATATATTTT. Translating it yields CASSGPRDTSSGNTIYF.

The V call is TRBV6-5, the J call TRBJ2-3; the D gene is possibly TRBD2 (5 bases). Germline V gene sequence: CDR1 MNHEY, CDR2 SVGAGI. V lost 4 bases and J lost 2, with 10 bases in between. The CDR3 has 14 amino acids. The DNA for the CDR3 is TGTGCCAGCAGTTCGTGGACTGTCACAGATACGCAGTATTTT. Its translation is CASSSWTVTDTQYF.

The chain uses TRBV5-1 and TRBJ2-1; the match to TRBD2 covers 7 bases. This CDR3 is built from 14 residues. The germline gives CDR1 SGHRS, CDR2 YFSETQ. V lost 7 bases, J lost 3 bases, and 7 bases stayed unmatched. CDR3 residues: CASRPTSDYNEQFF. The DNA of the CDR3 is TGCGCCAGCCGCCCAACTAGCGACTACAATGAGCAGTTCTTC.

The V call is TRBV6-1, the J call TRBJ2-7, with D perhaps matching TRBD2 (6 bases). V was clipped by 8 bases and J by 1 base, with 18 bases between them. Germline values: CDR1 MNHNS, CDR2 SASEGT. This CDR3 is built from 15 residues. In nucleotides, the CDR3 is TGTGCCAGCCAAAGGGACTCTGGGTCTTCCTACGAGCAGTACGTC. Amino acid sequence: CASQRDSGSSYEQYV.

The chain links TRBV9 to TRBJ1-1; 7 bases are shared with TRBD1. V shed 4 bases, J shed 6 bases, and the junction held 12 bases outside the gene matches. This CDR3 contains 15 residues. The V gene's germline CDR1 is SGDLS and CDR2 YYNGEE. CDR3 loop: CASSLNRGGGAEAFF. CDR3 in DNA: TGTGCCAGCAGCCTTAACAGGGGTGGAGGAGCTGAAGCTTTCTTT.

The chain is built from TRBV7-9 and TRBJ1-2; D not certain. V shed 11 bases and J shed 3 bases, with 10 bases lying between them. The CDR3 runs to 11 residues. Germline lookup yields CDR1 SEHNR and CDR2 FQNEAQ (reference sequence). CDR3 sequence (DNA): TGTGCCGTGGAGGACCACTATGGCTACACCTTC. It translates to CAVEDHYGYTF.

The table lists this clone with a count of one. In DNA form, the CDR3 reads TGTGCCAGCAGTGAATTTGCTAGCGGGCCTTACAATGAGCAGTTCTTC. Translation: CASSEFASGPYNEQFF. The chain carries TRBV6-1 and TRBJ2-1; 8 nucleotides agree with TRBD2. The germline gives CDR1 MNHNS, CDR2 SASEGT. The junction had 7 bases not matched to a gene; V was cut back by 2 bases and J by 4 bases. The CDR3 is 16 amino acids.

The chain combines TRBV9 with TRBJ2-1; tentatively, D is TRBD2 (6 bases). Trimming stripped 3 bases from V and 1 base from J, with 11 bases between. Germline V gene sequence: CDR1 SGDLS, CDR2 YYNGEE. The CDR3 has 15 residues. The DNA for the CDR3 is TGTGCCAGCAGCGACTCGGGAGTTTCCTACAATGAGCAGTTCTTC. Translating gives CASSDSGVSYNEQFF.

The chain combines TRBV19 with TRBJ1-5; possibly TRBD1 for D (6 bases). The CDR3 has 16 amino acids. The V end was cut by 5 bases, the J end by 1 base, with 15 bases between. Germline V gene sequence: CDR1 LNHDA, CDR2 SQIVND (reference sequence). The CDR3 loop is CASSDRGGASNQPQHF. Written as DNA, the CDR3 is TGTGCCAGTAGTGACCGGGGGGGGGCGAGCAATCAGCCCCAGCATTTT.

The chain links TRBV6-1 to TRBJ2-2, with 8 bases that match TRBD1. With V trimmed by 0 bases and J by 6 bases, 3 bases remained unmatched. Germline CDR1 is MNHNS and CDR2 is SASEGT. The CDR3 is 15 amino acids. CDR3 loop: CASSEATGVPGELFF. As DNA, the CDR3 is TGTGCCAGCAGTGAAGCGACAGGGGTTCCCGGGGAGCTGTTTTTT.